This passage covers 22 T cell receptor beta chains from one sample sequenced in a study of cytomegalovirus exposure and HLA in healthy donors. The PCR had 60 Vbeta and 13 Jbeta primers. Only in-frame clones appear in the TCRdb table, and some are missing; sequencing was by immunoSEQ multiplex PCR. Here the sample spans approximately 120,000 clones, just under 75% being singletons. Sequenced sample: PBMCs. These receptors were collected from a man between 60 and 75 years old in good health and CMV-seropositive.

This chain joins TRBV28 and TRBJ1-1; D perhaps matches TRBD1 (6 bases). Germline CDR1 is MDHEN and CDR2 is SYDVKM. The CDR3 totals 14 residues. Trimming stripped 6 bases from V and 5 bases from J, with 16 bases between. The CDR3 DNA reads as TGTGCCAGCAGCCGATCCGCAGGGGAGACTGAAGCTTTCTTT. The encoded protein is CASSRSAGETEAFF.

This clone showed up just a few times. The J gene is TRBJ1-1, the V gene TRBV27; D not certain. CDR3 length: 13 amino acids. Trimming stripped 8 bases from V and 0 bases from J, with 10 bases between. Germline CDR1 reads MNHEY; CDR2 reads SMNVEV (reference sequence). CDR3 sequence reads: CASFRGLNTEAFF. The CDR3 DNA sequence: TGTGCCAGCTTCCGAGGGCTGAACACTGAAGCTTTCTTT.

The V call is TRBV6-6, the J call TRBJ2-1; tentatively, D is TRBD2 (7 bases). This CDR3 has 16 amino acids. CDR1 MNHNY and CDR2 SVGAGI come from the germline V gene (reference sequence). V shed 0 bases and J shed 6 bases, with 15 bases lying between them. CDR3 nucleotides: TGTGCCAGCAGTTACTCGACCGGAGGGGGGGCCAATGAGCAGTTCTTC. Protein product: CASSYSTGGGANEQFF.

The chain recombines TRBV5-1 with TRBJ1-4; TRBD1 might be the D (5 bases). Germline V gene lookup returns CDR1 SGHRS and CDR2 YFSETQ. The CDR3 consists of 15 residues. V gave up 4 bases and J gave up 8 bases, with 18 bases separating them. Here the CDR3 reads CASSRKTDPGEKLFF. The DNA for the CDR3 is TGCGCCAGCAGCAGAAAGACAGATCCTGGCGAAAAACTGTTTTTT.

This sequence joins TRBV6-6 and TRBJ1-1; 8 positions match TRBD1. Germline CDR1 MNHNY, CDR2 SVGAGI (reference sequence). V trimming: 6 bases; J trimming: 0 bases; junction bases outside the gene matches: 3. The CDR3 covers 14 residues. In DNA, the CDR3 is TGTGCCAGCAGCTACAGGGGGTTGAACACTGAAGCTTTCTTT. This gives the protein CASSYRGLNTEAFF.

This chain joins TRBV12-5 and TRBJ2-3, with 10 bases aligning to TRBD1. This CDR3 spans 15 amino acids. The V gene's germline CDR1 is LGHNT and CDR2 FRNRAP. With V trimmed by 1 base and J by 3 bases, 1 base remained unmatched. CDR3 DNA sequence: TGTGCTAGTGGTTTGGGGGACAGGGGTACAGATACGCAGTATTTT. It yields the protein CASGLGDRGTDTQYF. The full variable domain, in which reference TRBV12-5 and TRBJ2-3 provide the parts outside the CDR3, is DARVTQTPRHKVTEMGQEVTMRCQPILGHNTVFWYRQTMMQGLELLAYFRNRAPLDDSGMPKDRFSAEMPDATLATLKIQPSEPRDSAVYFCASGLGDRGTDTQYFGPGTRLTVL.

The CDR3 DNA is TGTGCCCTAGCCCGATACTACTATGGCTACACCTTC. It is translated as CALARYYYGYTF. The chain has TRBV6-5 and TRBJ1-2; no definite D call. From germline, CDR1 is MNHEY and CDR2 SVGAGI. There are 12 residues in the CDR3. With 11 bases removed from V and 3 bases from J, the gap between germline ends came to 13 bases.

The V gene is TRBV7-9, the J gene TRBJ1-4; 10 bases fit TRBD1. This CDR3 comprises 16 residues. Germline trimming cut 5 bases from V and 0 bases from J; bases unmatched to any gene: 3. Germline-derived CDR1 and CDR2 are SEHNR and FQNEAQ (reference sequence). DNA for the CDR3: TGTGCCAGCAGCATGGGACAGGGGACAACTAATGAAAAACTGTTTTTT. This gives the protein CASSMGQGTTNEKLFF.

V and J are TRBV6-5 and TRBJ1-6, with D possibly being TRBD1 (5 bases). The germline gives CDR1 MNHEY, CDR2 SVGAGI. With 8 bases removed from V and 4 bases from J, the gap between germline ends came to 9 bases. CDR3 size: 13 residues. This chain's CDR3 is CASGAAYNSPLHF. The CDR3 coding sequence is TGTGCCAGCGGGGCAGCTTATAATTCACCCCTCCACTTT.

This sequence joins TRBV18 and TRBJ1-1; D is undetermined. Germline V CDR1 and CDR2: KGHSH, LQKENI. Trimming pared 6 bases from V and 1 base from J, leaving 12 bases between. The CDR3 length is 14 residues. The CDR3 DNA is TGTGCCAGCTCTCTTTACGACAAGAACACTGAAGCTTTCTTT. This codes for CASSLYDKNTEAFF. The variable domain in full, with the rest retrieved from reference TRBV18 and TRBJ1-1, is NAGVMQNPRHLVRRRGQEARLRCSPMKGHSHVYWYRQLPEEGLKFMVYLQKENIIDESGMPKERFSAEFPKEGPSILRIQQVVRGDSAAYFCASSLYDKNTEAFFGQGTRLTVV.

This sequence joins TRBV7-3 and TRBJ2-7, with 9 bases fitting TRBD1. V gave up 4 bases and J gave up 5 bases; unmatched junction bases: 3. Germline CDR1 reads SGHTA; CDR2 reads FQGTGA. This CDR3 contains 13 residues. The CDR3 reads CASSSGTGNEQYF. CDR3 in DNA: TGTGCCAGCAGCTCAGGGACAGGGAACGAGCAGTACTTC.

This clone was counted only a few times. This chain connects TRBV9 to TRBJ2-5, with a possible D match to TRBD1 (6 bases). This CDR3 is 15 amino acids long. The V gene lost 0 bases and the J gene lost 4 bases, with 13 bases spanning the gap. Germline assignment: CDR1 SGDLS and CDR2 YYNGEE. The CDR3 loop is CASSVAAGAGETQYF. DNA for the CDR3: TGTGCCAGCAGCGTAGCGGCAGGGGCGGGAGAGACCCAGTACTTC.

This clone was seen only a few times. This chain connects TRBV28 to TRBJ1-3; no definite D call. The CDR3 is made up of 14 amino acids. V gave up 7 bases and J gave up 1 base, with 11 bases separating them. The V gene's germline CDR1 is MDHEN and CDR2 SYDVKM. CDR3 sequence (DNA): TGTGCCAGCACCCTCCTGCGATCTGGAAACACCATATATTTT. It codes for CASTLLRSGNTIYF.

This clone was found a few times. The rearrangement links TRBV10-2 to TRBJ1-3; the D gene is possibly TRBD1 (5 bases). V was pared by 3 bases and J by 1 base, with 13 bases between. The germline V gene encodes CDR1 WSHSY and CDR2 SAAADI. CDR3 length equals 16 residues. The CDR3 loop reads CASSDPGTRSGNTIYF. In DNA form, the CDR3 reads TGCGCCAGCAGTGACCCAGGGACTCGGTCTGGAAACACCATATATTTT.

This sequence joins TRBV2 and TRBJ2-5, with no clear D. Trimming stripped 4 bases from V and 2 bases from J, with 8 bases between. Germline V gene lookup returns CDR1 SNHLY and CDR2 FYNNEI. The CDR3 sequence is 13 residues long. The CDR3 sequence: CASSGNGQETQYF. CDR3 nucleotides: TGTGCCAGCAGTGGCAACGGTCAAGAGACCCAGTACTTC.

This rearrangement joins TRBV28 to TRBJ1-6; D is perhaps TRBD1 (5 bases). The CDR3 loop spans 12 amino acids. Germline lookup yields CDR1 MDHEN and CDR2 SYDVKM. Trimming took off 5 bases at V and 18 bases at J, with 17 bases between the two ends. The CDR3 sequence is CASSRLQGPHHF. In DNA, the CDR3 is TGTGCCAGCAGTCGATTGCAGGGCCCTCACCACTTT.

Concerning this clone itself: At one end the junction does not follow the germline gene, possibly because of a read error. The rearrangement uses TRBV5-6 and TRBJ1-2; the D gene is possibly TRBD1 (5 bases). The CDR3 runs 15 residues. Germline CDR1 is SGHDT and CDR2 is YYEEEE. The CDR3 loop reads CASTKTGGRGYGYPF. In nucleotides, the CDR3 is TGTGCCAGCACCAAAACGGGCGGAAGGGGCTATGGCTACCCCTTC. The full variable domain, completed using reference TRBV5-6 and TRBJ1-2, is DAGVTQSPTHLIKTRGQQVTLRCSPKSGHDTVSWYQQALGQGPQFIFQYYEEEERQRGNFPDRFSGHQFPNYSSELNVNALLLGDSALYLCASTKTGGRGYGYPFGSGTRLTVV.

This clone has a handful of counts. V usage is TRBV11-2 and J usage is TRBJ2-3; 7 nucleotides match TRBD2. The germline CDR1 and CDR2 sequences are SGHAT and FQNNGV. V trimming: 1 base; J trimming: 4 bases; junction bases outside the gene matches: 8. The CDR3 is 16 amino acids. The CDR3 DNA reads TGTGCCAGCAGCTTAGTGGGCGGGGGTTCTGCAGATACGCAGTATTTT. Its protein product is CASSLVGGGSADTQYF.

V is TRBV19 and J is TRBJ1-6; D perhaps matches TRBD1 (6 bases). The germline V and J ends were trimmed by 11 bases and 0 bases, with 17 bases remaining between them. CDR3 size: 16 residues. CDR1 and CDR2 (germline): LNHDA, SQIVND (reference sequence). In nucleotides, the CDR3 is TGTGCCGGGAATGGGGGCAGAAACTCCTATAATTCACCCCTCCACTTT. Translated, it gives CAGNGGRNSYNSPLHF.

The CDR3 reads CAISFYQTTSTDTQYF. As DNA, the CDR3 is TGTGCCATCAGTTTCTACCAGACTACTAGCACAGATACGCAGTATTTT. The rearrangement links TRBV10-3 to TRBJ2-3; a possible D gene is TRBD2 (5 bases). V lost 5 bases and J lost 0, with 15 bases in between. The CDR3 has 16 residues. Germline CDR1 and CDR2: ENHRY and SYGVKD.

This clone came up once. This same CDR3 is encoded by further DNA sequences in the sample. This sequence joins TRBV5-1 and TRBJ2-3, with TRBD2 identical over 12 bases. The V and J ends lost 0 bases and 1 base, in that order; junction bases with no gene match: 0. CDR3 size: 16 residues. Germline V lookup: CDR1 SGHRS, CDR2 YFSETQ. The CDR3 is CASSLGLAGGTDTQYF. The CDR3 coding sequence is TGCGCCAGCAGCTTGGGACTAGCGGGGGGCACAGATACGCAGTATTTT. The whole variable domain, remainder taken from reference TRBV5-1 and TRBJ2-3, is KAGVTQTPRYLIKTRGQQVTLSCSPISGHRSVSWYQQTPGQGLQFLFEYFSETQRNKGNFPGRFSGRQFSNSRSEMNVSTLELGDSALYLCASSLGLAGGTDTQYFGPGTRLTVL.

The chain links TRBV9 to TRBJ1-6; 7 nucleotides line up with TRBD1. The CDR3 extends over 15 amino acids. V shed 0 bases, J shed 9 bases, and the junction held 6 bases outside the gene matches. Germline CDR1 is SGDLS and CDR2 is YYNGEE. The chain's CDR3 is CASSVGTGVTSPLHF. As DNA, the CDR3 is TGTGCCAGCAGCGTAGGTACAGGGGTCACTTCACCCCTCCACTTT.